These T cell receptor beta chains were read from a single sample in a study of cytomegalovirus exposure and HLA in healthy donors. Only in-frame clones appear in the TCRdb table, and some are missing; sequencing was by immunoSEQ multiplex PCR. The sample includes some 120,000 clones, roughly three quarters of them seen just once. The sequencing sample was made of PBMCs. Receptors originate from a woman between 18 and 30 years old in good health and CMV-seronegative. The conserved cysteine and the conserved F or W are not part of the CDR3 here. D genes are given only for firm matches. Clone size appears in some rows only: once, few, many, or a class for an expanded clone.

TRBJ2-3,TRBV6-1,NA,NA,ASSEGGASTDTQY
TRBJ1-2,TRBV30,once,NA,AWSPGLGLA
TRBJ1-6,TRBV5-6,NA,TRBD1,ASSPGTAHNSPLH
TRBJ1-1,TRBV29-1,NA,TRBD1,SVGGGTGKFVNTEAF
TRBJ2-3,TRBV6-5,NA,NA,ASSIGLAHTDTQY
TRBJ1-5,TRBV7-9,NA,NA,SSSLVGGSQH
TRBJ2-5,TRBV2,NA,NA,ASSPVGGVETQY
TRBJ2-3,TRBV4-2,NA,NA,ASSQEAGTDTQY
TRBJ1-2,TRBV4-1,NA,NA,ASSQEGGYGYT
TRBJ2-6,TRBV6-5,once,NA,ASSSRGPGANVLT
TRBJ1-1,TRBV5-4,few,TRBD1,ASSEDRGRTEAF
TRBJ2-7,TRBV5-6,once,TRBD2,ASTGGIVTGVQY
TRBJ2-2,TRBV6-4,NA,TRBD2,ASSPAGGTGELF
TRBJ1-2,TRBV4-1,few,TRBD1,ASSQDLRAGQGFGYT
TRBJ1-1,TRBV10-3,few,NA,AISAGGNTEAF
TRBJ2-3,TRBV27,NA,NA,ASSLAVGDTQY
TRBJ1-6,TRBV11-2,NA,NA,ASSVGVNSPLH
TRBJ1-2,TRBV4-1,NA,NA,ASSHEAWQGSSGYT
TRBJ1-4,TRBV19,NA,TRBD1,ASSSGTATNEKLF
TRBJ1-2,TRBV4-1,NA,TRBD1,ASSQRQGNYGYT
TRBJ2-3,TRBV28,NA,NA,ASTPDGGQDTQY
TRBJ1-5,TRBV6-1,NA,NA,ASSGHTENNQPQH
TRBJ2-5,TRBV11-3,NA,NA,ASSLRASEETQY
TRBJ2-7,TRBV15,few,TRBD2,ATSVSEGLASHEQY
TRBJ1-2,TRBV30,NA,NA,AWSAGYGYT
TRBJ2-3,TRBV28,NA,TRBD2,ASTPGGADTQY
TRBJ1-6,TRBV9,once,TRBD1,ASSGWDRNSPLH
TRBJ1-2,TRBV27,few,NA,ASSLSVQDGYT
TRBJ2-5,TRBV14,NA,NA,ASSQGGGETQY
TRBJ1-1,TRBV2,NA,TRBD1,ASSGRTGSKLTF
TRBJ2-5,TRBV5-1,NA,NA,ASSPLGGGHPGETQY
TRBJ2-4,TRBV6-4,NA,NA,ATSQGGENIQY
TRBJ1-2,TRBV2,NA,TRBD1,ASSETGANYGYT
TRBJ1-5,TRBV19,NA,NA,ASSIGTGGHQPQH
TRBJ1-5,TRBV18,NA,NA,ASSPAADDSNQPQH
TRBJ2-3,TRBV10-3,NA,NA,ASSGHLGGRDTDTQY
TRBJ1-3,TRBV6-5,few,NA,ASSYGQLASGNTIY
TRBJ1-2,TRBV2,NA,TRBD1,ASISDRENYGYT
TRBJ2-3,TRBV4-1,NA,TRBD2,ASSQEGWSGGRNTQY
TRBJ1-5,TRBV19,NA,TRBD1,ASSPRDRDSNQPQH
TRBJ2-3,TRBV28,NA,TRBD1,ASSSQGAGTDTQY
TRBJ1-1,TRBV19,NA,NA,ASSQATNTEAF
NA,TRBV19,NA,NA,ASNRGGGRYNEQF
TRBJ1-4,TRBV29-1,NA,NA,SVVGPNEKLF